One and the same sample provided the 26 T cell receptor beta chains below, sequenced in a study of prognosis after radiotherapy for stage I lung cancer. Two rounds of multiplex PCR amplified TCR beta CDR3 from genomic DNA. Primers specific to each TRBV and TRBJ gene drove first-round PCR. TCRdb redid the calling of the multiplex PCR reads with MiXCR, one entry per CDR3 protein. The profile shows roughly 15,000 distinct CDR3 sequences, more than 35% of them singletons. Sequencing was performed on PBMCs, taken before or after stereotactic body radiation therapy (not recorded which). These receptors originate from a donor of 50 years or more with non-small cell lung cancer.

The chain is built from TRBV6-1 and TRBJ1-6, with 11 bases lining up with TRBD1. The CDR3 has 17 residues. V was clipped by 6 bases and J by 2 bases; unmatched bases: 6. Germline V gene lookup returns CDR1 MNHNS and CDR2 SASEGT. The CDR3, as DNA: TGTGCCAGCAGCTGGGACAGGGGGAGGACCTATAATTCACCCCTCCACTTT. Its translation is CASSWDRGRTYNSPLHF.

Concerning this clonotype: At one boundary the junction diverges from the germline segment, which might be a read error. The CDR3 DNA sequence: TGTGCCAGCAGTTTACCCATTCGAGCTGTCGGGGGTGACACTGAAGCCTTCTTT. It specifies CASSLPIRAVGGDTEAFF. This chain connects TRBV28 to TRBJ1-1; perhaps TRBD1 as D (5 bases). Looked up from germline, CDR1 is MDHEN and CDR2 is SYDVKM. This CDR3 contains 18 residues.

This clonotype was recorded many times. The CDR3 region is CSASMAGGYGYTF. CDR3 coding DNA: TGCAGTGCTAGTATGGCAGGGGGCTATGGCTACACCTTC. The chain is built from TRBV20-1 and TRBJ1-2, with 7 bases identical to TRBD1. The ends lost 3 bases at V and 4 bases at J; junction bases unmatched: 5. This CDR3 comprises 13 residues. CDR1 is DFQATT and CDR2 is SNEGSKA in the germline V gene (reference sequence).

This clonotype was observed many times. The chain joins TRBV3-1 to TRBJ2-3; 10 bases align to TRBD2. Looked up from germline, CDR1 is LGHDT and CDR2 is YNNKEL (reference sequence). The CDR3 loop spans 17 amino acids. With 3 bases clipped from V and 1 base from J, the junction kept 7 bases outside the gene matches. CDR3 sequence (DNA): TGTGCCAGCAGCCAGCTCGTAGCGGGAGGTGGCACAGATACGCAGTATTTT. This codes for CASSQLVAGGGTDTQYF.

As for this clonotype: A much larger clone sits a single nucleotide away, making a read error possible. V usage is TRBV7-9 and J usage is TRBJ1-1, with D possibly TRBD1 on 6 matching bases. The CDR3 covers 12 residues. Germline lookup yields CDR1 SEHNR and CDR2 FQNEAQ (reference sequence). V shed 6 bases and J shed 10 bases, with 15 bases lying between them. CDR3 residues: CASRSMSGAAFF. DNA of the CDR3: TGTGCCAGCAGATCCATGTCAGGGGCAGCTTTCTTT.

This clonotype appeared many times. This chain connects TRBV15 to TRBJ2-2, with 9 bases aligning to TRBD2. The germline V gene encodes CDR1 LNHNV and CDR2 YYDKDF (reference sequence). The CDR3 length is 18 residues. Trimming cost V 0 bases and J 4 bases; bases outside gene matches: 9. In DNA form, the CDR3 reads TGTGCCACCAGCAGAGATGGGCGGGGGGGCCTTGGCACCGGGGAGCTGTTTTTT. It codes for CATSRDGRGGLGTGELFF.

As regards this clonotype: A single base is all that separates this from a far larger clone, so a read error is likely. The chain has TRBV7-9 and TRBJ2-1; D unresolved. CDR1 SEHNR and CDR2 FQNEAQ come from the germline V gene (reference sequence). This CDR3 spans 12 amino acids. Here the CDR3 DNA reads TGTGCCAGAAGCTACGCGGTGGATGAGCAGTTCTTC. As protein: CARSYAVDEQFF. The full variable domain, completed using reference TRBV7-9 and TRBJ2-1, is DTGVSQNPRHKITKRGQNVTFRCDPISEHNRLYWYRQTLGQGPEFLTYFQNEAQLEKSRLLSDRFSAERPKGSFSTLEIQRTEQGDSAMYLCARSYAVDEQFFGPGTRLTVL.

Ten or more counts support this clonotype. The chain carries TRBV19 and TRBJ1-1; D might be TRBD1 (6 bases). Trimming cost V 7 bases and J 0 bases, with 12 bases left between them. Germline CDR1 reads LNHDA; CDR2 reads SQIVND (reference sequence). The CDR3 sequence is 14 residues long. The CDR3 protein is CASKGGLLNTEAFF. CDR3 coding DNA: TGTGCCAGTAAGGGGGGACTTCTGAACACTGAAGCTTTCTTT.

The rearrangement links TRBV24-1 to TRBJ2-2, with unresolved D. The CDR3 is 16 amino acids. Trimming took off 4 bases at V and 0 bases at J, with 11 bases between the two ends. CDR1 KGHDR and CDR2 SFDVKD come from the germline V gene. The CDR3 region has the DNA TGTGCCACCAGTGAAGCCACCAAGGCGAACACCGGGGAGCTGTTTTTT. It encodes CATSEATKANTGELFF.

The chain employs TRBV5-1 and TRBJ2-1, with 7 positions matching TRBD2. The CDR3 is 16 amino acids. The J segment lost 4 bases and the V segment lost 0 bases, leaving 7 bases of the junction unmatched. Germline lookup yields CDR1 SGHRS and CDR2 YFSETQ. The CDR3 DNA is TGCGCCAGCAGCTTGGTGGCGGGGGACCCTTACAATGAGCAGTTCTTC. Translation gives CASSLVAGDPYNEQFF.

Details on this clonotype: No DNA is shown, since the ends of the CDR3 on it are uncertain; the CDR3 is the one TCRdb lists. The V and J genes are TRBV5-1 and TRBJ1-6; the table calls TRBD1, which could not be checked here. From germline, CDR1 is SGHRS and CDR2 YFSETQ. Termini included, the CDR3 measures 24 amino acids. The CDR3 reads CASSLGGYSYNEQFFGPGRSPLHF.

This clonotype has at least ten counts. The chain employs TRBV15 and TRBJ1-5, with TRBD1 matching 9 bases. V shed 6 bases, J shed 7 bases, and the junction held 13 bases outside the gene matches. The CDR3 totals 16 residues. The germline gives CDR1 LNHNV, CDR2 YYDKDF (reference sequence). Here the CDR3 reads CATSTGGAGSGQPQHF. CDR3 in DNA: TGTGCCACCAGTACAGGGGGCGCCGGTTCCGGACAGCCCCAGCATTTT.

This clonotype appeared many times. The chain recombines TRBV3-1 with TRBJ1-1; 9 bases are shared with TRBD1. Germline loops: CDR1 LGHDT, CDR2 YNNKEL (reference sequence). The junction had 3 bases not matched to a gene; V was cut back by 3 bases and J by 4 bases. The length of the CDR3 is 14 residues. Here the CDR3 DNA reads TGTGCCAGCAGCCATTCGACAGGGGGCACTGAAGCTTTCTTT. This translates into CASSHSTGGTEAFF.

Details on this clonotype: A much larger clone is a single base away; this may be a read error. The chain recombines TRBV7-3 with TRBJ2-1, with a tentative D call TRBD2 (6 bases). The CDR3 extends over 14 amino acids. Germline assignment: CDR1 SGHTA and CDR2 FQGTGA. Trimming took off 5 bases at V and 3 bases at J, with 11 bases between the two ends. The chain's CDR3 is CASSGWGDYNEQFF. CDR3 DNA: TGTGCCAGCAGCGGATGGGGGGACTACAATGAGCAGTTCTTC.

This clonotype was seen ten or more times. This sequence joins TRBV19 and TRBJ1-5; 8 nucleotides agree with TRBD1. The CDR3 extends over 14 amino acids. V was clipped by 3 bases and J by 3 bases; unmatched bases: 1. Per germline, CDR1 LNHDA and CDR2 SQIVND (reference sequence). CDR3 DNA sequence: TGTGCCAGTAGTATGACAGGGGACAATCAGCCCCAGCATTTT. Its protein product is CASSMTGDNQPQHF.

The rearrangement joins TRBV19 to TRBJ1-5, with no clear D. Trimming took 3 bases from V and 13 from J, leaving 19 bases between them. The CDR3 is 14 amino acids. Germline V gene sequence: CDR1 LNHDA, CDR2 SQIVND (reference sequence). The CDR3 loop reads CASSIDGSNRPQHF. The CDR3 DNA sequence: TGTGCCAGTAGTATTGACGGTAGCAATCGGCCTCAGCATTTT.

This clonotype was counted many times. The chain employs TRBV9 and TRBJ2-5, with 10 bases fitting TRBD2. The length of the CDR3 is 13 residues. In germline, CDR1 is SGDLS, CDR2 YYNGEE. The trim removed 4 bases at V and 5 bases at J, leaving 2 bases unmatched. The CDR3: CASSQLAGETQYF. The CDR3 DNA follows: TGTGCCAGCAGCCAACTAGCGGGGGAGACCCAGTACTTC.

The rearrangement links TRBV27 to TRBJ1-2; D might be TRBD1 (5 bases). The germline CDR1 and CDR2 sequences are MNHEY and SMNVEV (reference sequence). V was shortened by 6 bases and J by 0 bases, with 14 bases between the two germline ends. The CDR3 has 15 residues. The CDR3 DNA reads TGTGCCAGCAGACCCCCCGGGGCTGCTAACTATGGCTACACCTTC. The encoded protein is CASRPPGAANYGYTF.

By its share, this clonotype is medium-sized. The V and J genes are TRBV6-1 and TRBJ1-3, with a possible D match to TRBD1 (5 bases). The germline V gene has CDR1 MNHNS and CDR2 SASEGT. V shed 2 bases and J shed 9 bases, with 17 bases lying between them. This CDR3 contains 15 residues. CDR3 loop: CASSELGQGRSTIYF. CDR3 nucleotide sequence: TGTGCCAGCAGTGAACTTGGCCAGGGTAGAAGCACCATATATTTT.

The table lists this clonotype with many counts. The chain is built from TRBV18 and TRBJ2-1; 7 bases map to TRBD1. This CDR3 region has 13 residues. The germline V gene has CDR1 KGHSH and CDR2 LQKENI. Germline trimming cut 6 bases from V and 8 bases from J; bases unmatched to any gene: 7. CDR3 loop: CASSLTGADEQFF. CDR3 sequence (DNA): TGTGCCAGCTCCCTAACAGGGGCTGATGAGCAGTTCTTC.

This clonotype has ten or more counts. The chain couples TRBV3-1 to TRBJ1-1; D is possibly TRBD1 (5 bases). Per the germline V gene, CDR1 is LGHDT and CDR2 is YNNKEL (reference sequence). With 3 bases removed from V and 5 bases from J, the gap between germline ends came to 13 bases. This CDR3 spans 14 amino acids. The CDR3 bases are TGTGCCAGCAGCCATAATACAGGAGGTACTGAAGCTTTCTTT. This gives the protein CASSHNTGGTEAFF.

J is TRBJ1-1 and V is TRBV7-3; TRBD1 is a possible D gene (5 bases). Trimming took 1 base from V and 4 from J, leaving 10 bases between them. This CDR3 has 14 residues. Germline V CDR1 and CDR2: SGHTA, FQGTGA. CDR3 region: CASSLSGGGTEAFF. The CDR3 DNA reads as TGTGCCAGCAGCTTAAGCGGTGGGGGCACTGAAGCTTTCTTT.

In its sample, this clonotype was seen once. The CDR3: CSANRDMTQYF. The DNA of the CDR3 is TGCAGTGCTAACCGGGACATGACCCAGTATTTT. The chain joins TRBV20-1 to TRBJ2-3; D is perhaps TRBD1 (6 bases). CDR1 is DFQATT, CDR2 SNEGSKA, per germline (reference sequence). V was pared by 4 bases and J by 12 bases, with 14 bases between. The CDR3 has 11 residues.

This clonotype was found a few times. The CDR3 here is CASTGLAGGGYYEQYF. As DNA, the CDR3 is TGTGCCAGCACAGGACTAGCGGGGGGCGGCTACTACGAGCAGTACTTC. The chain links TRBV6-2 or TRBV6-3 to TRBJ2-7, with 14 bases lining up with TRBD2. Germline CDR1 reads MNHEY; CDR2 reads SVGEGT. CDR3 length: 16 amino acids. J gave up 3 bases and V 7 bases, and 8 bases lay outside the gene matches.

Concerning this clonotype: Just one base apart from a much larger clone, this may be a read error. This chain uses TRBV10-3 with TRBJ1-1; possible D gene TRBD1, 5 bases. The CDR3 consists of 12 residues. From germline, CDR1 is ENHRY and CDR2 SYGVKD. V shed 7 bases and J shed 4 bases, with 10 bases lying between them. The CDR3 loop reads CAIMGGGTEAFF. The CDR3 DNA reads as TGTGCCATCATGGGGGGTGGCACTGAAGCTTTCTTT.

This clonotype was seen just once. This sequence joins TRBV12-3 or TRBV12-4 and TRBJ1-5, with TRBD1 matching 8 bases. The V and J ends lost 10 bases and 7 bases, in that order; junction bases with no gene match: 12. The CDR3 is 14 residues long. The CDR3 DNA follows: TGTGCCATCACTTGGGGACAGGTACACCAGCCCCAGCATTTT. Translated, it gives CAITWGQVHQPQHF.